The rows below give T cell receptor beta chains drawn from one sample of a study of graft-versus-host responses after intestinal transplantation. The antigens of these receptors remain unknown. Assay: immunoSEQ multiplex PCR; the TCRdb copy retains only in-frame clones and omits some. This sample has some 110,000 clones; approximately 90% occur once, and the top ten carry 0.23%. The specimen was unstimulated CD4+ T cells sorted from spleen or lymph node cells, collected before transplant. The receptor source for this set is a human donor who was the organ donor for an intestinal transplant. The CDR3 runs from the conserved cysteine through the conserved F or W.

>TRBJ1-2|TRBV7-9
CASSLRDRGYGYTF
>TRBJ1-1|TRBV7-9
CASSSKDVQAFF
>TRBJ2-7|TRBV9
CASSVRLAAYTYLDYEQYF
>TRBJ2-2|TRBV5-1
CASSFSQGKGGELFF
>TRBJ2-7|TRBV11-3
CASSDVGRYPYEQYF
>TRBJ1-2|TRBV5-6
CASSFTKTGEDGYTF
>TRBJ2-5|TRBV5-1
CASSPRQGEETQYF
>TRBJ2-5|TRBV7-2
CASAGGGATHKGETQYF
>TRBJ2-3|TRBV18
CASSPGVTDTQYF
>TRBJ2-5|TRBV5-1
CASSLSETQYF
>TRBJ2-2|TRBV4-2
CASSPGLAGTGELFF
>TRBJ1-5|TRBV4-3
CASRGKGLSNQPQHF
>TRBJ1-1|TRBV9
CASSSWMNTEAFF
>TRBJ1-4|TRBV4-3
CASSQGLAQGLEKLFF
>TRBJ2-7|TRBV18
CASSAGTGVALARGEQYF
>TRBJ1-5|TRBV28
CASRGANQPQHF
>TRBJ1-1|TRBV19
CASRPGHQNTEAFF
>TRBJ1-5|TRBV19
CASSIVGEYIQPQHF
>TRBJ2-2|TRBV11-2
CASSLTNTGELFF
>TRBJ2-1|TRBV5-1
CASSLDVSSGTNEQFF
>TRBJ2-7|TRBV5-1
CASSGRGDPYEQYF
>TRBJ2-7|TRBV6-1
CASSGNYEQYF
>TRBJ2-7|TRBV11-2
CASSLAVGTYEQYF
>TRBJ2-5|TRBV6-1
CASRVTGEETQYF
>TRBJ1-2|TRBV19
CASSIEGANNYGYTF
>TRBJ1-1|TRBV20-1
CSAEGYTEAFF
>TRBJ2-7|TRBV10-3
CAISISYRDLHEQYF
>TRBJ2-3|TRBV6-1
CASRRDRVSDTQYF
>TRBJ2-3|TRBV7-2
CASSSGLAGATDTQYF
>TRBJ2-5|TRBV6-5
CASQRGEETQYF
>TRBJ1-5|TRBV30
CAWSVRSGRARQPQHF
>TRBJ1-2|TRBV9
CASSDTGAIYGYTF
>TRBJ1-3|TRBV2
CASSDGNTIYF
>TRBJ1-1|TRBV6-5
CASRFGVAEAFF
>TRBJ2-1|TRBV11-2
CASSLDWGDEQFF
>TRBJ2-3|TRBV6-1
CAIALAGGTDTQYF
>TRBJ2-2|TRBV6-1
CASTSTTGELFF
>TRBJ2-1|TRBV7-2
CASSPGTGDFYEQFF
>TRBJ1-1|TRBV10-3
CAISDPGQGRDEAFF
>TRBJ2-7|TRBV28
CASSGLLVGLEQYF
>TRBJ1-2|TRBV11-3
CASSLERSSGYGYTF
>TRBJ2-1|TRBV29-1
CSTNGGSMGYNEQFF
>TRBJ1-2|TRBV11-2
CASSPTGRGGSHYGYTF
>TRBJ1-2|TRBV5-4
CATGTYYGYTF
>TRBJ1-2|TRBV30
CAWAGTNYGYTF
>TRBJ1-1|TRBV29-1
CSVRGTLNTEAFF
>TRBJ2-1|TRBV4-3
CASSQGTSGSAGPYNEQFF
>TRBJ1-2|TRBV7-2
CASSLEGAAGLYGYTF
>TRBJ1-2|TRBV18
CASSPGADYGYTF
>TRBJ1-2|TRBV5-4
CASSLDGIYGYTF
>TRBJ2-5|TRBV20-1
CSASGGETQYF
>TRBJ1-2|TRBV19
CASNTDRGAHGYTF
>TRBJ2-7|TRBV7-2
CASSLVGTEQYF
>TRBJ2-2|TRBV4-2
CASSQARAWELFF
>TRBJ1-3|TRBV4-1
CASSQRQGRDGNTIYF
>TRBJ2-3|TRBV11-2
CASSALRGGPDTQYF
>TRBJ1-2|TRBV15
CATSRGDATNYGYTF
>TRBJ1-5|TRBV4-1
CASSQDHSNQPQHF
>TRBJ1-4|TRBV4-1
CASSQHPLPGKNEKLFF